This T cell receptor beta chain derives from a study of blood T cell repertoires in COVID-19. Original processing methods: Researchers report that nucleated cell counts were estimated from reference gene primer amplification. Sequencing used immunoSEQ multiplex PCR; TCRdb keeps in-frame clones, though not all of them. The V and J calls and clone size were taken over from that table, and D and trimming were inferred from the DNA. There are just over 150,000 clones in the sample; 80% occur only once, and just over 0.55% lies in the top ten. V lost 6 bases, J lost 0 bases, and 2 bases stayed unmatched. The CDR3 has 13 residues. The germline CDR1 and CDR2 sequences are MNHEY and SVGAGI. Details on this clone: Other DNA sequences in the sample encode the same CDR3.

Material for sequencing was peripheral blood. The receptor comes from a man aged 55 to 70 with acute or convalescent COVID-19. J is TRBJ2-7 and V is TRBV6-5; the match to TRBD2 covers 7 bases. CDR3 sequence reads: CASRAGSSYEQYF. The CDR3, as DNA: TGTGCCAGCAGAGCGGGGAGCTCCTACGAGCAGTACTTC.